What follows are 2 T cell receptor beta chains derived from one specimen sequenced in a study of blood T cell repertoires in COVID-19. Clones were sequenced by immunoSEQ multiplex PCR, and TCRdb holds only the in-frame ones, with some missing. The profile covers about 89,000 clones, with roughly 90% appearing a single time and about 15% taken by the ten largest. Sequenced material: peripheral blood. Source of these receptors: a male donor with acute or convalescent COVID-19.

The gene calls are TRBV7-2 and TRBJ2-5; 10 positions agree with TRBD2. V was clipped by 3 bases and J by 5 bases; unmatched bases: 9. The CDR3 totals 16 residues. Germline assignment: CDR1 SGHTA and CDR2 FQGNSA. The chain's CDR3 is CASSFVAGGPGETQYF. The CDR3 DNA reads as TGTGCCAGCAGCTTTGTAGCGGGGGGTCCAGGGGAGACCCAGTACTTC.

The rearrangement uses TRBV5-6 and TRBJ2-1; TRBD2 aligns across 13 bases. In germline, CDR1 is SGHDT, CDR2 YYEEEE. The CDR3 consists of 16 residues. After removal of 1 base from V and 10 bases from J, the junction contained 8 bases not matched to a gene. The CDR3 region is CASSLTRLAGGQEQFF. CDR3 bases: TGTGCCAGCAGCTTGACCAGACTAGCGGGGGGCCAAGAGCAGTTCTTC.